Listed below are T cell receptor beta chains from one sample, sequenced in a study of OX40 agonist ivuxolimab in advanced cancers. Measured with immunoSEQ multiplex PCR; TCRdb has only the in-frame clones, and not every one. The sample holds 55,000 to 70,000 clones, less than 90% seen once. The sample was CD4+ or CD8+ T cells sorted from blood, taken in a trial of the OX40 agonist ivuxolimab. Receptors were obtained from an adult with an advanced solid tumor such as melanoma, head and neck, liver or kidney cancer. CDR3s include the opening cysteine and the closing phenylalanine or tryptophan.

v_call: TRBV2
j_call: TRBJ1-3
cdr3_aa: CASSEALGGRDTIYF

v_call: TRBV5-1
j_call: TRBJ2-3
cdr3_aa: CASSFGDRLTDTQYF

v_call: TRBV28
j_call: TRBJ2-3
cdr3_aa: CASSSSTSGYTDTQYF

v_call: TRBV30
j_call: TRBJ2-5
cdr3_aa: CAWNRDSETQYF

v_call: TRBV6-5
j_call: TRBJ1-2
cdr3_aa: CASRTSTGVQGYTF

v_call: TRBV5-6
j_call: TRBJ1-2
cdr3_aa: CASSLPGQGHGYTF

v_call: TRBV14
j_call: TRBJ2-4
cdr3_aa: CASSPSGSDIQYF

v_call: TRBV4-3
j_call: TRBJ1-4
cdr3_aa: CASSQERGDNQKLFF

v_call: TRBV28
j_call: TRBJ1-1
cdr3_aa: CASIDLGGGTEAFF

v_call: TRBV11-3
j_call: TRBJ2-7
cdr3_aa: CASSQAGAYEQYF

v_call: TRBV19
j_call: TRBJ1-2
cdr3_aa: CATQQGSYTF

v_call: TRBV19
j_call: TRBJ2-1
cdr3_aa: CASSIGGMVYNEQFF

v_call: TRBV19
j_call: TRBJ2-2
cdr3_aa: CASSKRQGSTGELFF

v_call: TRBV9
j_call: TRBJ2-1
cdr3_aa: CASSAAMYNEQFF